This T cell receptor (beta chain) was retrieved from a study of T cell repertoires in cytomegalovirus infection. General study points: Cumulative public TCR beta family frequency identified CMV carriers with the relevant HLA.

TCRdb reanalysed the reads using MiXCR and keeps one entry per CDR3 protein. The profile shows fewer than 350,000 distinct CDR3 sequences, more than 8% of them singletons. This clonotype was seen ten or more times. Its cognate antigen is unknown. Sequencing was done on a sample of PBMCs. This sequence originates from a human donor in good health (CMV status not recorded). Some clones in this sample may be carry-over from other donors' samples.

The CDR3 reads CASSPSGWDTEAFF. Written as DNA, the CDR3 is TGTGCCAGCAGCCCAAGCGGGTGGGACACTGAAGCTTTCTTT. The chain has TRBV7-2 and TRBJ1-1, with unresolved D. Between the trimmed V and J ends, which lost 5 bases and 3 bases, there was a span of 13 bases. Germline CDR1 SGHTA, CDR2 FQGNSA. The CDR3 is 14 amino acids.